A single sample gave rise to the 14 T cell receptor beta chains below, sequenced in a study of CD8+ T cells in alopecia areata. Sequencing relied on a cDNA template that was reverse transcribed from extracted RNA. TCRdb's copy holds only in-frame clones and misses some; the assay was immunoSEQ multiplex PCR. Of under 95,000 clones listed, approximately 70% were seen once; the top ten hold around 15%. Treatment here: oral pan-JAK inhibitor, 5-10 mg twice daily. Sequenced here: CD8+ T cells sorted from blood, sampled around week 44, from a patient treated with tofacitinib. Receptor source: a human donor with alopecia areata.

The V and J genes are TRBV25-1 and TRBJ2-3, with a possible D match to TRBD1 (5 bases). The germline V and J ends were trimmed by 6 bases and 4 bases, with 11 bases remaining between them. In germline, CDR1 is MGHDK, CDR2 SYGVNS. There are 13 residues in the CDR3. The CDR3 bases are TGTGCCAGCAGGGGCAGGGAAGCAGATACGCAGTATTTT. It translates to CASRGREADTQYF.

This sequence joins TRBV27 and TRBJ1-1; TRBD1 matches at 11 bases. The germline CDR1 and CDR2 sequences are MNHEY and SMNVEV (reference sequence). V shed 5 bases and J 10 bases; nucleotides not matched to a gene: 6. The CDR3 sequence is 13 residues long. The CDR3 DNA follows: TGTGCCAGCAGTCCGGGACAGGGGGACGGAGCTTTCTTT. Translating it yields CASSPGQGDGAFF.

This sequence joins TRBV5-6 and TRBJ1-2; a possible D gene is TRBD1 (5 bases). This CDR3 is built from 14 residues. Germline CDR1 and CDR2: SGHDT and YYEEEE. Trimming removed 2 bases at V and 8 bases at J, with 16 bases between. The CDR3 sequence: CASSFLQDVEGYTF. The CDR3 DNA reads as TGTGCCAGCAGCTTCTTACAGGACGTCGAGGGCTACACCTTC. The full variable domain, its missing parts supplied by reference TRBV5-6 and TRBJ1-2, is DAGVTQSPTHLIKTRGQQVTLRCSPKSGHDTVSWYQQALGQGPQFIFQYYEEEERQRGNFPDRFSGHQFPNYSSELNVNALLLGDSALYLCASSFLQDVEGYTFGSGTRLTVV.

The rearrangement joins TRBV30 to TRBJ2-1, with 11 bases matching TRBD2. Germline V gene data show CDR1 as GTSNPN and CDR2 as SVGIG (reference sequence). Trimming removed 7 bases from V and 8 bases from J; junction bases left unmatched: 7. The CDR3 loop spans 13 amino acids. The CDR3 sequence: CASTGTSGDEQFF. The DNA for the CDR3 is TGTGCCTCAACCGGGACTAGCGGCGATGAGCAGTTCTTC. Complete variable domain (other parts from reference TRBV30 and TRBJ2-1): SQTIHQWPATLVQPVGSPLSLECTVEGTSNPNLYWYRQAAGRGLQLLFYSVGIGQISSEVPQNLSASRPQDRQFILSSKKLLLSDSGFYLCASTGTSGDEQFFGPGTRLTVL.

The chain uses TRBV4-3 and TRBJ1-2, with a weak D call TRBD1 (5 bases). In germline, CDR1 is LGHNA, CDR2 YSLEER. This CDR3 comprises 19 residues. Between the trimmed V and J ends, which lost 0 bases and 3 bases, there was a span of 23 bases. The CDR3 here is CASSQEWGSDKFLYYGYTF. The CDR3 coding sequence is TGCGCCAGCAGCCAAGAGTGGGGGTCCGACAAATTTCTTTACTATGGCTACACCTTC.

This chain uses TRBV6-6 with TRBJ2-5; D call uncertain. Germline CDR1 is MNHNY and CDR2 is SVGAGI (reference sequence). The CDR3 covers 11 residues. V shed 6 bases and J shed 4 bases, with 6 bases lying between them. CDR3 residues: CASRAAETQYF. The DNA for the CDR3 is TGTGCCAGCAGAGCCGCAGAGACCCAGTACTTC.

This chain uses TRBV13 with TRBJ1-5, with D maybe TRBD1 (5 bases). Between the trimmed V and J ends, which lost 3 bases and 7 bases, there was a span of 13 bases. The CDR3 is made up of 14 amino acids. CDR1 is PRHDT, CDR2 FYEKMQ, per germline (reference sequence). The DNA for the CDR3 is TGTGCCAGCAGCTTGGGCAGGGAAGGACAGCCCCAGCATTTT. Residues: CASSLGREGQPQHF.

The chain has TRBV10-1 and TRBJ2-3, with D possibly being TRBD2 (6 bases). CDR1 is WNHNN and CDR2 is SYGVQD in the germline V gene (reference sequence). CDR3 size: 13 residues. The V gene lost 6 bases and the J gene lost 6 bases, with 13 bases spanning the gap. For the CDR3, the DNA is TGCGCCAGCAGCCTCCGGGACTCCGATACGCAGTATTTT. Its translation: CASSLRDSDTQYF.

This chain connects TRBV30 to TRBJ2-5; TRBD1 is a possible D gene (5 bases). The last part of the DNA fits TRBJ2-7 better; the J call may be wrong. CDR3 length equals 11 residues. The V gene's germline CDR1 is GTSNPN and CDR2 SVGIG (reference sequence). CDR3 sequence: CAWTTGTEQYF. The CDR3 region has the DNA TGTGCCTGGACCACAGGCACCGAGCAGTACTTC.

This clone is large by share. The chain combines TRBV4-3 with TRBJ2-1, with no clear D. CDR3 length: 15 residues. From germline, CDR1 is LGHNA and CDR2 YSLEER. V was trimmed by 0 bases and J by 8 bases, leaving 14 bases between them. For the CDR3, the DNA is TGCGCCAGCAGCCAAGATGACCGCGGAAGCGATGAGCAGTTCTTC. It is translated as CASSQDDRGSDEQFF.

This clone was picked up a small number of times. This chain's CDR3 is CASSYSRGEINNEQFF. In DNA form, the CDR3 reads TGTGCCAGCAGTTACTCGAGGGGGGAAATTAACAATGAGCAGTTCTTC. The genes are TRBV6-5 and TRBJ2-1, with D perhaps given as TRBD1 or TRBD2 (6 bases each). V lost 0 bases, J lost 5 bases, and 14 bases lay in between. The CDR3 covers 16 residues. The germline V gene has CDR1 MNHEY and CDR2 SVGAGI.

This rearrangement joins TRBV7-8 to TRBJ2-7, with D possibly called TRBD1 or TRBD2 (5 bases each). This CDR3 comprises 14 residues. The germline V gene has CDR1 SGHVS and CDR2 FQNEAQ. V shed 4 bases and J shed 3 bases, with 13 bases lying between them. The CDR3 spells CASSSWDGDYEQYF. For the CDR3, the DNA is TGTGCCAGCAGCTCATGGGACGGCGACTACGAGCAGTACTTC.

The chain couples TRBV13 to TRBJ2-1, with 9 bases fitting TRBD2. The length of the CDR3 is 16 residues. The V gene end was trimmed by 3 bases and the J gene end by 5 bases; junction bases not matched to a gene: 8. CDR1 and CDR2 (germline): PRHDT, FYEKMQ (reference sequence). CDR3 DNA sequence: TGTGCCAGCAGCTTTAGCGGGACTAGCACTAACAATGAGCAGTTCTTC. Translation gives CASSFSGTSTNNEQFF.

V and J are TRBV11-3 and TRBJ2-2, with 7 bases fitting TRBD1. This CDR3 is built from 15 residues. The J segment lost 1 base and the V segment lost 5 bases, leaving 4 bases of the junction unmatched. The germline CDR1 and CDR2 sequences are SGHNT and YENEEA. The CDR3 DNA follows: TGTGCCAGCAGCCCCCGGACAGGGAACACCGGGGAGCTGTTTTTT. This encodes CASSPRTGNTGELFF.